This TCR beta chain was recovered during a study of blood T cell repertoires in COVID-19 (TCRdb year 2020). At the level of the whole study: Samples covering the acute and convalescent phases of COVID-19 were provided by collaborators in the United States, Italy and Spain. Sample metadata almost always included a de-identified subject ID, COVID-19 status, age in years and sex. Samples came from the ongoing ImmuneRACE study (first 160 participants) plus 1,254 subjects from 6 global collaborators. The material from the prospective study consisted of cDNA or gDNA derived from T cells, B-cell-depleted T cells, or PBMCs. Subjects who had been exposed to COVID-19, were actively infected with it, or had recovered from it provided the deeply sampled blood TCRbeta repertoires that made up the dataset. HLA class I and class II types, where available, came from metadata supplied by the sample provider rather than from assay-based typing. The repertoires were released in a freely available public database meant as a resource for research on the immune response to SARS-CoV-2. The paper's findings and limits, for the study overall: The amount of clinical and demographic metadata varied by source and participant and was provided uncurated.

The immunoSEQ Assay, a bias-controlled multiplex PCR, was used to amplify TCRbeta CDR3 regions from genomic DNA. Processing in the source paper ran as follows. The number of nucleated cells in each sample was estimated by amplification of reference gene primers within the assay. Sequence reads were collapsed and filtered to measure the absolute abundance of every unique TCRbeta CDR3 rearrangement. For each sample, productive Simpson clonality was calculated as the square root of Simpson's diversity index across productive rearrangements. TCRdb retrieved this table from immuneACCESS and kept in-frame rearrangements only. Not all clones are present; in checked studies, unresolved V genes account for under half, and no reason is known for the remainder. That table furnishes V, J and clone size, whereas the DNA furnished D and trimming. The sample table lists approximately 72,000 clones, 70% to 90% of them with a count of one. About 20% of the sample lies in the top ten.

As to this clone: This clone's antigen is unknown. Per-nucleotide qualities are absent, and no much larger clonotype sits a single base away.

Taken from cysteine to phenylalanine, the CDR3 has 14 residues. Only CDR3 DNA is held: 42 bases, read in frame from base 1. A distance of 11 bases separates the germline ends of V and J, which lose 1 base and 9 bases respectively. CDR1 and CDR2, looked up from the germline V gene (reference sequence), are SGHKS and YYEKEE. Each collaborating institution followed its own protocols to collect whole blood in K2EDTA tubes. For TCRbeta analysis, collaborators shipped samples as frozen whole blood, isolated PBMCs, or DNA extracted from either of those sample types. The receptor's source is a woman aged 80 or over with acute or convalescent COVID-19. The specimen was peripheral blood. Recombination joined TRBV5-5 with TRBJ1-6; confidence is insufficient to name the D gene. The CDR3 corresponds to CASSLISRGSPLHF. The DNA is as follows: TGTGCCAGCAGCTTGATTTCGAGAGGTTCACCCCTCCACTTT.